Following are 9 T cell receptor beta chains from one sample sequenced in a study of cytomegalovirus exposure and HLA in healthy donors. The PCR was carried out with 60 Vbeta primers and 13 Jbeta primers. Profiling relied on immunoSEQ multiplex PCR, and the TCRdb table lists in-frame clones only, not all of them. The sample carries some 110,000 clones, more than 75% recorded once. What was sequenced was PBMCs. Receptors were obtained from a woman aged 55-69 years in good health and CMV-seropositive.

The chain is built from TRBV5-1 and TRBJ1-3, with D uncertain. Trimming shortened V by 0 bases and J by 0 bases, and 10 bases separated the two germline ends. Germline CDR1 is SGHRS and CDR2 is YFSETQ. CDR3 length: 16 amino acids. The CDR3 region is CASSLVAGSSGNTIYF. CDR3 nucleotides: TGCGCCAGCAGCTTGGTAGCGGGCAGCTCTGGAAACACCATATATTTT.

The chain employs TRBV5-6 and TRBJ2-1; D might be TRBD1 (6 bases). The CDR3 totals 14 residues. The germline CDR1 and CDR2 sequences are SGHDT and YYEEEE. V was cut by 5 bases and J by 2 bases, with 11 bases left in between. CDR3 protein: CASSRDTAYNEQFF. The CDR3 DNA reads as TGTGCCAGCAGTAGGGACACGGCCTACAATGAGCAGTTCTTC.

Only one count was recorded for this clone. The chain carries TRBV4-1 and TRBJ1-3; unclear D gene. CDR1 and CDR2 (germline): MGHRA, YSYEKL. The CDR3 totals 18 residues. V shed 3 bases and J shed 0 bases, with 18 bases lying between them. The CDR3 loop is CASSQGPSTAGSGNTIYF. The CDR3 DNA reads as TGCGCCAGCAGCCAGGGCCCATCTACAGCGGGCTCTGGAAACACCATATATTTT.

The chain couples TRBV7-2 to TRBJ2-7, with D unclear. The CDR3 totals 13 residues. Trimming took off 2 bases at V and 8 bases at J, with 13 bases between the two ends. Germline CDR1 SGHTA, CDR2 FQGNSA. CDR3 amino acids: CASSLSRSPQQYF. DNA of the CDR3: TGTGCCAGCAGCTTAAGCCGATCCCCCCAGCAGTACTTC.

J is TRBJ1-5 and V is TRBV7-9, with 7 nucleotides matching TRBD1. Per germline, CDR1 SEHNR and CDR2 FQNEAQ (reference sequence). V trimming: 4 bases; J trimming: 6 bases; junction bases outside the gene matches: 6. The CDR3 is 14 amino acids. CDR3 nucleotide sequence: TGTGCCAGCAGCTCTACAGGGGTGCGTCAGCCCCAGCATTTT. It is translated as CASSSTGVRQPQHF. Full variable domain (missing parts from reference TRBV7-9 and TRBJ1-5): DTGVSQNPRHKITKRGQNVTFRCDPISEHNRLYWYRQTLGQGPEFLTYFQNEAQLEKSRLLSDRFSAERPKGSFSTLEIQRTEQGDSAMYLCASSSTGVRQPQHFGDGTRLSIL.

This chain links TRBV7-3 with TRBJ2-3; TRBD2 matches at 15 bases. Germline V CDR1 and CDR2: SGHTA, FQGTGA. The CDR3 has 15 amino acids. V was pared by 3 bases and J by 8 bases, with 3 bases of the junction left unmatched. CDR3 region: CASSFGLAGGGTQYF. The CDR3 DNA sequence: TGTGCCAGCAGCTTTGGACTAGCGGGGGGGGGTACGCAGTATTTT.

The chain links TRBV7-9 to TRBJ1-5, with 9 positions matching TRBD1. J lost 1 base, V lost 1 base, and 5 bases had no gene match. The germline V gene encodes CDR1 SEHNR and CDR2 FQNEAQ (reference sequence). The CDR3 totals 17 residues. The DNA of the CDR3 is TGTGCCAGCAGCTTAGAAGGGACAGGGAGCAGCAATCAGCCCCAGCATTTT. Protein product: CASSLEGTGSSNQPQHF.

V and J are TRBV30 and TRBJ1-1; 7 bases align to TRBD1. The germline gives CDR1 GTSNPN, CDR2 SVGIG (reference sequence). With V trimmed by 1 base and J by 0 bases, 5 bases remained unmatched. CDR3 length: 15 amino acids. The CDR3 loop is CAWSATGLMNTEAFF. The CDR3 coding sequence is TGTGCCTGGAGTGCGACAGGGCTAATGAACACTGAAGCTTTCTTT.

This rearrangement joins TRBV30 to TRBJ1-1; D not resolved. CDR1 is GTSNPN and CDR2 is SVGIG in the germline V gene (reference sequence). The CDR3 is made up of 15 amino acids. Trimming pared 3 bases from V and 1 base from J, leaving 15 bases between. CDR3 protein: CAWRPEGRPNTEAFF. The CDR3 DNA sequence: TGTGCCTGGAGGCCCGAGGGCAGACCGAACACTGAAGCTTTCTTT.